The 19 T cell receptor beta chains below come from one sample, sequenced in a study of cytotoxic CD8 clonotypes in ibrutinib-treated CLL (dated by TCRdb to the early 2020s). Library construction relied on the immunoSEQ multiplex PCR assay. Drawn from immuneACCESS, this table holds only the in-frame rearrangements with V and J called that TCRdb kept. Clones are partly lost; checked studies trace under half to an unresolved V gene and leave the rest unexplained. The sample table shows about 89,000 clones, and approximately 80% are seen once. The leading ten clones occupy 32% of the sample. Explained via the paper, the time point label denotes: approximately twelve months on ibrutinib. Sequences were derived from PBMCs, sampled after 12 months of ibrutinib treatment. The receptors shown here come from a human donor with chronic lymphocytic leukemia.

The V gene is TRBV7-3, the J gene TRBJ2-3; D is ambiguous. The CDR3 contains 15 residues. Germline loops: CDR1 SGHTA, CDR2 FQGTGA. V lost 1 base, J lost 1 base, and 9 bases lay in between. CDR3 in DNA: TGTGCCAGCAGCTTAAATGTCCAGGGCACAGATACGCAGTATTTT. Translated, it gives CASSLNVQGTDTQYF.

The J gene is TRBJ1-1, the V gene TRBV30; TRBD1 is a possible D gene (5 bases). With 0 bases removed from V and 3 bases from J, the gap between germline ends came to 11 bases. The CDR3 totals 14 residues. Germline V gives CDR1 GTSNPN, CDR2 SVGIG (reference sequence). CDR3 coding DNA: TGTGCCTGGAGTGTACTGGGGGAAGACACTGAAGCTTTCTTT. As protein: CAWSVLGEDTEAFF.

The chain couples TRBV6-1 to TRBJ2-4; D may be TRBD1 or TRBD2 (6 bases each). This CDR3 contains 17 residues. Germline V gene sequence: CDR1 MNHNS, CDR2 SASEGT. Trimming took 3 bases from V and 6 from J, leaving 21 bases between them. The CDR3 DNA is TGTGCCAGCAGTGATCTCCCGCAGGGGTTGGGGGGAAACATTCAGTACTTC. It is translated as CASSDLPQGLGGNIQYF.

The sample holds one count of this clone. The CDR3 DNA follows: TGTGCCAGCAGCTTAACCAGCGGGGGGGGGCAAGAGACCCAGTACTTC. It specifies CASSLTSGGGQETQYF. V is TRBV7-7 and J is TRBJ2-5; 10 nucleotides line up with TRBD2. This CDR3 has 16 amino acids. V shed 2 bases, J shed 2 bases, and the junction held 5 bases outside the gene matches. Germline V lookup: CDR1 SSHAT, CDR2 FNYEAQ (reference sequence).

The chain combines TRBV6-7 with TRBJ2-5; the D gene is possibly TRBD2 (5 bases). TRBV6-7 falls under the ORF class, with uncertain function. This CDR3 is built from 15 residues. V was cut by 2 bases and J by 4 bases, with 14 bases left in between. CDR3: CASSYERRPVETQYF. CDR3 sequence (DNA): TGTGCCAGCAGTTACGAGCGGAGGCCGGTAGAGACCCAGTACTTC.

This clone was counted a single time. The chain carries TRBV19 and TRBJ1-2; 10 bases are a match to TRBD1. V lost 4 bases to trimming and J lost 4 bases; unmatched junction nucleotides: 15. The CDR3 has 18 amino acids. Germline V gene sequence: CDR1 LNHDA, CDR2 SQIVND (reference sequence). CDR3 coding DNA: TGTGCCAGTAGTAGTTCCGGGCTCGGGGGACAGGGGAGCTATGGCTACACCTTC. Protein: CASSSSGLGGQGSYGYTF.

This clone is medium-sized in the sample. Here the CDR3 reads CASSLGLNTEAFF. CDR3 sequence (DNA): TGTGCCAGCAGTTTAGGATTGAACACTGAAGCTTTCTTT. The chain is built from TRBV27 and TRBJ1-1; D remains unclear. The germline CDR1 and CDR2 sequences are MNHEY and SMNVEV (reference sequence). Trimming cost V 2 bases and J 0 bases, with 4 bases left between them. The CDR3 runs to 13 residues.

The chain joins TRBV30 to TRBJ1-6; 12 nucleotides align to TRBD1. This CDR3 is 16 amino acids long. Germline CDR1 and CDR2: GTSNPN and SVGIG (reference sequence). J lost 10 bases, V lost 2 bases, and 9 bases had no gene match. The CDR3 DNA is TGTGCCTGGAGTCTCACCGGGACAGGGGGCAGGTCACCCCTCCACTTT. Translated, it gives CAWSLTGTGGRSPLHF.

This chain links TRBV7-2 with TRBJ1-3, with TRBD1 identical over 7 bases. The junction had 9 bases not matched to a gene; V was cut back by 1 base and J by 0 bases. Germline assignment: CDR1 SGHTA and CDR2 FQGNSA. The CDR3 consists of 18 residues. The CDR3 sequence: CASSLVAERGHSGNTIYF. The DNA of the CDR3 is TGTGCCAGCAGCTTAGTTGCGGAGAGGGGGCACTCTGGAAACACCATATATTTT.

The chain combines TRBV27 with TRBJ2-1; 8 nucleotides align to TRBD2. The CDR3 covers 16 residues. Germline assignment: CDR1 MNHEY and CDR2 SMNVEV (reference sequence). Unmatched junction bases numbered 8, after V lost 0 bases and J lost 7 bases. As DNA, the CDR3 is TGTGCCAGCAGTTTATCGCTGACGGGGGGGCGGAATGAGCAGTTCTTC. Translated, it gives CASSLSLTGGRNEQFF.

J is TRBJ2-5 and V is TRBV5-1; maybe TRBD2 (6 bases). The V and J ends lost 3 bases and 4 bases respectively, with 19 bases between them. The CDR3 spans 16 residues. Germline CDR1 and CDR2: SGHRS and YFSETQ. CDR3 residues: CASSWAAAGGSETQYF. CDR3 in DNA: TGCGCCAGCAGCTGGGCGGCCGCCGGGGGATCAGAGACCCAGTACTTC.

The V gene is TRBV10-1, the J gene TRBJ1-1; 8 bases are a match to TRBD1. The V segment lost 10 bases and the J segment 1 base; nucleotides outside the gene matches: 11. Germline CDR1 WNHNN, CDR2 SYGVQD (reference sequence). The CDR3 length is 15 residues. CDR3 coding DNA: TGCGCCAACCCGCCCTACGACAGGGGGAACACTGAAGCTTTCTTT. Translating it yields CANPPYDRGNTEAFF.

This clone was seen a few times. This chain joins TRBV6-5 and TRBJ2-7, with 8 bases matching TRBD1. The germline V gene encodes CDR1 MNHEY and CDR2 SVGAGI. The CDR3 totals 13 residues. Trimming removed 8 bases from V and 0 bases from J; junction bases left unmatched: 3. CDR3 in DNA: TGTGCCAGCGGACAGGGCCTCTCCTACGAGCAGTACTTC. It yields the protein CASGQGLSYEQYF.

CDR3: CASSLGRDYNEQFF. CDR3 sequence (DNA): TGTGCCAGCAGCTTAGGAAGGGACTACAATGAGCAGTTCTTC. This chain links TRBV7-9 with TRBJ2-1; D call uncertain. This CDR3 is built from 14 residues. V was shortened by 1 base and J by 3 bases, with 7 bases between the two germline ends. Germline loops: CDR1 SEHNR, CDR2 FQNEAQ (reference sequence).

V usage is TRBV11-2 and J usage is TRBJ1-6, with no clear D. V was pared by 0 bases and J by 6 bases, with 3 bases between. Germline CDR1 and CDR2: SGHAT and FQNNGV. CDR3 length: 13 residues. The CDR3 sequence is CASSLEPNSPLHF. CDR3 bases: TGTGCCAGCAGCTTAGAGCCTAATTCACCCCTCCACTTT. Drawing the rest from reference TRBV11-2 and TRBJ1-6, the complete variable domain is EAGVAQSPRYKIIEKRQSVAFWCNPISGHATLYWYQQILGQGPKLLIQFQNNGVVDDSQLPKDRFSAERLKGVDSTLKIQPAKLEDSAVYLCASSLEPNSPLHFGNGTRLTVT.

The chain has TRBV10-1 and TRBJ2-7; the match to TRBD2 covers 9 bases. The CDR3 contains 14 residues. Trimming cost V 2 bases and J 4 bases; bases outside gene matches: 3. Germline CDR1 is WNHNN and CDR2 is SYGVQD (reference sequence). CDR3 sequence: CASSEPAGGYEQYF. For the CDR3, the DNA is TGCGCCAGCAGTGAGCCAGCGGGGGGATACGAGCAGTACTTC.

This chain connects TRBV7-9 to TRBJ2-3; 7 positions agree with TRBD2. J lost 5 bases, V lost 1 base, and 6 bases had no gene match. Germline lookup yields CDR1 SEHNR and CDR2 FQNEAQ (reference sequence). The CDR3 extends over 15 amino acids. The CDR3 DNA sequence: TGTGCCAGCAGCTTAGATGCGGGGGAGAGAGATACGCAGTATTTT. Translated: CASSLDAGERDTQYF.

Here the CDR3 reads CATTVLTEAFF. The CDR3 coding sequence is TGTGCCACCACAGTTCTCACTGAAGCTTTCTTT. V usage is TRBV6-1 and J usage is TRBJ1-1; D is ambiguous. CDR3 length equals 11 residues. Germline values: CDR1 MNHNS, CDR2 SASEGT. The germline V and J ends were trimmed by 10 bases and 4 bases, with 10 bases remaining between them.

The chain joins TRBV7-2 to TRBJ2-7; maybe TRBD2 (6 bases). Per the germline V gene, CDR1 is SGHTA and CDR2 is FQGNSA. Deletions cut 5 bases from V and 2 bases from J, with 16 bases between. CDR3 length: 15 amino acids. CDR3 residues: CASSRDGGATYEQYF. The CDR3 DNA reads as TGTGCCAGCAGCCGGGACGGGGGAGCAACCTACGAGCAGTACTTC. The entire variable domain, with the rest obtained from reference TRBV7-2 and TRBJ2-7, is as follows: GAGVSQSPSNKVTEKGKDVELRCDPISGHTALYWYRQSLGQGLEFLIYFQGNSAPDKSGLPSDRFSAERTGGSVSTLTIQRTQQEDSAVYLCASSRDGGATYEQYFGPGTRLTVT.